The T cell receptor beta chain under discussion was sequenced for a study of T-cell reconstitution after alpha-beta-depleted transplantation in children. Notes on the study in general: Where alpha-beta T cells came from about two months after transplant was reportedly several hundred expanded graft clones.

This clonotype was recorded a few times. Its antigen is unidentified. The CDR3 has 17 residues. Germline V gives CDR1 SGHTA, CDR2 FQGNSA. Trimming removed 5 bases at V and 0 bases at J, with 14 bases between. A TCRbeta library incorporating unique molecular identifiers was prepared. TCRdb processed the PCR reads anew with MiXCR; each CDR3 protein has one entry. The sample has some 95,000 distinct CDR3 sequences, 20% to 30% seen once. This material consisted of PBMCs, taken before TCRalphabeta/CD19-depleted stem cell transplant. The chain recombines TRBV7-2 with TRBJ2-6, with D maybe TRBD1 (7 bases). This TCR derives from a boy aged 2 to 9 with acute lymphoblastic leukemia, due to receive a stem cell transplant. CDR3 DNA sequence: TGTGCCAGCAGCCGGGGGACAGCCAGCTCTGGGGCCAACGTCCTGACTTTC. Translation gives CASSRGTASSGANVLTF.